This TCR beta chain originates from a study of blood T cells in healthy people across ages. About the study: In model experiments, template switching was able to capture about one barcoded beta molecule for every two T cells that were present.

Study results and caveats: No one knew whether donors had CMV, which possibly confounded expanded clonotype changes. Long-lived and aged donors differed, with more naive CD4+ cells and higher diversity in the long-lived.

V was cut by 2 bases and J by 4 bases, with 13 bases left in between. CDR3 size: 15 residues. The germline V gene has CDR1 MNHNS and CDR2 SASEGT. In regard to this clonotype: Its antigen is currently unknown.

Combining a sample-barcoded 5' primer with a J-beta primer mix, a second PCR ran for roughly 7 to 12 cycles. TCRdb used MiXCR to reprocess the 5' RACE reads, holding one entry per CDR3 protein. The data contain about 1.8 million distinct CDR3 sequences, 49% of them singletons. At least 5 micrograms of total RNA were extracted per sample. The sample was blood. The chain recombines TRBV6-1 with TRBJ2-3, with a tentative D call TRBD2 (5 bases). The receptor's source is a woman between 35 and 50 years old in good health. CDR3 sequence: CASSESRARADTQYF. Here the CDR3 DNA reads TGTGCCAGCAGTGAAAGCCGGGCGCGGGCAGATACGCAGTATTTT.